This T cell receptor beta chain was sequenced for a study of CD8 T cells in ankylosing spondylitis. Each CDR3 protein gets one entry after TCRdb re-called the 5' RACE reads with MiXCR. The table has approximately 300,000 distinct CDR3 sequences, approximately 20% seen once. Many counts were recorded for this clonotype. The germline V gene encodes CDR1 SGHVS and CDR2 FQNEAQ. The CDR3 has 8 residues. Between the trimmed V and J ends, which lost 5 bases and 13 bases, there was a span of 5 bases. The sequenced material came from blood, either unsorted or a sorted T cell fraction (not recorded which). The rearrangement links TRBV7-8 to TRBJ2-5; no reliable D call. The TCR comes from a male donor with ankylosing spondylitis or in good health (not recorded which). The CDR3 bases are TGTGCCAGCAGCCCCCCGTACTTC. It is translated as CASSPPYF.